This entry is about one T cell receptor (beta chain). This sample was taken from a study of blood T cell repertoires in COVID-19. Study at large: Researchers got acute and convalescent COVID-19 samples from the United States, Italy and Spain. PBMCs, B-cell-depleted T cells, or T cells were the source of the cDNA or gDNA that made up the material.

In the authors' workflow: It was from reference gene primer amplification that nucleated cell counts were estimated. Assay used: immunoSEQ multiplex PCR; TCRdb lists only in-frame clones, some missing. The D gene and trimming were derived from the DNA, and the V and J assignments and clone size from that table. The sample contains 250,000 to 300,000 clones, around 90% of which appear only once. This CDR3 is built from 16 residues. This sequence was found in a woman aged 40 to 55 who had recovered from COVID-19. The sample comprised peripheral blood. The chain couples TRBV21-1 to TRBJ2-7; whether TRBD1, the table's D call, matches the DNA was not checked. TRBV21-1 is a recognized pseudogene. The CDR3 region is CASRKKRQGVSYEQYF. Here the CDR3 DNA reads TGTGCCAGCAGAAAAAAGAGGCAGGGGGTCTCCTACGAGCAGTACTTC.